What follows are 25 T cell receptor beta chains derived from one specimen sequenced in a study of blood T cell repertoires in COVID-19 (dated by TCRdb to about 2020). Libraries were prepared through the immunoSEQ multiplex PCR assay. The table was pulled from immuneACCESS by TCRdb, which kept in-frame rearrangements only. Such tables lose some clones; where checked, under half of the loss comes from unresolved V genes, and the rest has no known cause. The sample has some 450,000 clones on record, more than 70% of them singletons. The ten largest clones take up around 12% of the sample. Sequenced sample: peripheral blood. Source of these receptors: a woman aged 50 to 60 with COVID-19, enrolled during active disease.

This clone has more than one count but fewer than ten. The V call is TRBV12-3 or TRBV12-4, the J call TRBJ1-5, with D unresolved. The V gene lost 6 bases and the J gene lost 4 bases, with 10 bases spanning the gap. The CDR3 has 13 residues. The CDR3 protein is CASRRGTNQPQHF. CDR3 in DNA: TGTGCCAGCAGGCGGGGAACGAATCAGCCCCAGCATTTT.

The J gene is TRBJ1-2, the V gene TRBV5-5; a possible D gene is TRBD1 (5 bases). From germline, CDR1 is SGHKS and CDR2 YYEKEE (reference sequence). V was shortened by 0 bases and J by 7 bases, with 13 bases between the two germline ends. CDR3 size: 14 residues. In DNA, the CDR3 is TGTGCCAGCAGCTTGGAACAGGATCTGGGTGGCTACACCTTC. The encoded protein is CASSLEQDLGGYTF. The whole variable domain, filled in from reference TRBV5-5 and TRBJ1-2, reads DAGVTQSPTHLIKTRGQQVTLRCSPISGHKSVSWYQQVLGQGPQFIFQYYEKEERGRGNFPDRFSARQFPNYSSELNVNALLLGDSALYLCASSLEQDLGGYTFGSGTRLTVV.

This clone was seen only a few times. Other DNA sequences within the sample encode an identical CDR3. The chain links TRBV7-2 to TRBJ1-6, with D unclear. Germline-derived CDR1 and CDR2 are SGHTA and FQGNSA. V was clipped by 1 base and J by 4 bases, with 5 bases between them. The CDR3 is 14 amino acids. CDR3 sequence: CASSLDGYNSPLHF. The CDR3 nucleotides are TGTGCCAGCAGCTTAGACGGGTATAATTCACCCCTCCACTTT.

The rearrangement links TRBV7-9 to TRBJ1-5, with a possible D match to TRBD1 (5 bases). Looked up from germline, CDR1 is SEHNR and CDR2 is FQNEAQ (reference sequence). The CDR3 contains 16 residues. The V end was cut by 5 bases, the J end by 3 bases, with 17 bases between. The CDR3 DNA reads as TGTGCCAGCAGCCCTCAAGCCCAGGGCTACAATCAGCCCCAGCATTTT. Translation: CASSPQAQGYNQPQHF.

The chain couples TRBV18 to TRBJ1-1; D may be TRBD1 (5 bases). The CDR3 is made up of 13 amino acids. Trimming left V 3 bases short and J 4 bases short, with 9 bases between. Germline V gene data show CDR1 as KGHSH and CDR2 as LQKENI. In nucleotides, the CDR3 is TGTGCCAGCTCACCCCACAGGCGCACTGAAGCTTTCTTT. Its protein is CASSPHRRTEAFF.

The rearrangement uses TRBV7-2 and TRBJ1-2; 10 nucleotides line up with TRBD1. V dropped 3 bases and J dropped 8; count of bases not matched to a gene: 9. The V gene's germline CDR1 is SGHTA and CDR2 FQGNSA. The CDR3 is 15 residues long. In DNA, the CDR3 is TGTGCCAGCAGCTTTCCGACAGGGGGCGCGGGGGGCTACACCTTC. Translated, it gives CASSFPTGGAGGYTF.

As regards this clone: Other DNA variants within this sample encode the same CDR3. This chain links TRBV5-1 with TRBJ1-2; 8 bases agree with TRBD1. Trimming took 0 bases from V and 4 from J; bases not matched to a gene: 2. The CDR3 is made up of 14 amino acids. Germline V CDR1 and CDR2: SGHRS, YFSETQ. The CDR3 protein is CASSLDRGSYGYTF. The CDR3 nucleotides read TGCGCCAGCAGCTTGGACAGGGGGAGCTATGGCTACACCTTC.

This rearrangement joins TRBV6-1 to TRBJ1-2, with a tentative D call TRBD1 (5 bases). Germline-derived CDR1 and CDR2 are MNHNS and SASEGT. Trimming pared 2 bases from V and 2 bases from J, leaving 9 bases between. CDR3 length equals 14 residues. CDR3 coding DNA: TGTGCCAGCAGTGAATCGCGGGGGAACTATGGCTACACCTTC. Translated, it gives CASSESRGNYGYTF.

This rearrangement joins TRBV4-2 to TRBJ2-1, with TRBD2 identical over 15 bases. Germline V gene data show CDR1 as LGHNA and CDR2 as YNFKEQ. The junction had 2 bases not matched to a gene; V was cut back by 4 bases and J by 7 bases. This CDR3 is built from 15 residues. CDR3 protein: CASSRGLAGGNEQFF. CDR3 bases: TGTGCCAGCAGCCGTGGACTAGCGGGGGGGAATGAGCAGTTCTTC.

This rearrangement joins TRBV18 to TRBJ1-6; unclear D gene. Germline V CDR1 and CDR2: KGHSH, LQKENI. The CDR3 totals 13 residues. V was cut by 6 bases and J by 9 bases, with 12 bases left in between. CDR3: CASSPEEGSPLHF. The CDR3 DNA is TGTGCCAGCTCCCCCGAGGAGGGTTCACCCCTCCACTTT. Complete variable domain (other parts from reference TRBV18 and TRBJ1-6): NAGVMQNPRHLVRRRGQEARLRCSPMKGHSHVYWYRQLPEEGLKFMVYLQKENIIDESGMPKERFSAEFPKEGPSILRIQQVVRGDSAAYFCASSPEEGSPLHFGNGTRLTVT.

The chain uses TRBV6-5 and TRBJ1-6, with D perhaps TRBD1 (5 bases). The CDR3 totals 13 residues. Germline V gene sequence: CDR1 MNHEY, CDR2 SVGAGI. Trimming took 7 bases from V and 7 from J, leaving 11 bases between them. The CDR3 DNA follows: TGTGCCAGCATGAAAAGGGGAAATTCACCCCTCCACTTT. It encodes CASMKRGNSPLHF.

V is TRBV7-2 and J is TRBJ1-2; the D is unclear. Germline-derived CDR1 and CDR2 are SGHTA and FQGNSA. This CDR3 spans 15 amino acids. Trimming left V 5 bases short and J 4 bases short, with 17 bases between. DNA of the CDR3: TGTGCCAGCAGCCCCCGTGGTACGGGAGGCTATGGCTACACCTTC. Translated, it gives CASSPRGTGGYGYTF.

The sample holds one count of this clone. The chain combines TRBV12-3 or TRBV12-4 with TRBJ2-5, with 7 bases identical to TRBD2. This CDR3 is built from 13 residues. V dropped 7 bases and J dropped 5; count of bases not matched to a gene: 7. The CDR3 protein is CASTGGSPETQYF. For the CDR3, the DNA is TGTGCCAGCACCGGCGGGAGCCCGGAGACCCAGTACTTC.

The genes are TRBV5-5 and TRBJ2-1, with a tentative D call TRBD2 (5 bases). V was cut by 4 bases and J by 9 bases, with 17 bases left in between. CDR1 SGHKS and CDR2 YYEKEE come from the germline V gene (reference sequence). This CDR3 is 14 amino acids long. In DNA form, the CDR3 reads TGTGCCAGCAGCGCCGGACTCCCTCGGGGTGAGCAGTTCTTC. As protein: CASSAGLPRGEQFF. The full variable domain, its missing parts supplied by reference TRBV5-5 and TRBJ2-1, is DAGVTQSPTHLIKTRGQQVTLRCSPISGHKSVSWYQQVLGQGPQFIFQYYEKEERGRGNFPDRFSARQFPNYSSELNVNALLLGDSALYLCASSAGLPRGEQFFGPGTRLTVL.

V usage is TRBV4-1 and J usage is TRBJ1-1, with D maybe TRBD1 (5 bases). CDR3 size: 13 residues. V gave up 6 bases and J gave up 4 bases, with 12 bases separating them. Germline assignment: CDR1 MGHRA and CDR2 YSYEKL. DNA of the CDR3: TGCGCCAGCAGAGCAGGAGGGGCCACTGAAGCTTTCTTT. Its protein product is CASRAGGATEAFF.

V is TRBV25-1 and J is TRBJ1-5; TRBD1 agrees at 8 bases. Germline loops: CDR1 MGHDK, CDR2 SYGVNS. This CDR3 is 13 amino acids long. V was pared by 6 bases and J by 8 bases, with 6 bases of the junction left unmatched. The CDR3 DNA follows: TGTGCCAGCAGCGCCAGGGGGCTGGAGCCCCAGCATTTT. It encodes CASSARGLEPQHF.

The chain carries TRBV5-1 and TRBJ2-7; 9 nucleotides agree with TRBD1. Germline V CDR1 and CDR2: SGHRS, YFSETQ. With 0 bases clipped from V and 6 bases from J, the junction kept 7 bases outside the gene matches. The CDR3 covers 15 residues. The CDR3 DNA reads as TGCGCCAGCAGCTTGGCCGGGACAGGGTTTTTCGAGCAGTACTTC. Translating gives CASSLAGTGFFEQYF.

This clone showed up just once. The CDR3 is CASSLLTGREPQHF. CDR3 DNA: TGTGCCAGCAGCCTACTGACAGGACGGGAGCCCCAGCATTTT. V gene TRBV7-8 combines with J gene TRBJ1-5, with D tentatively TRBD1 (6 bases). Germline CDR1 SGHVS, CDR2 FQNEAQ. V was shortened by 5 bases and J by 8 bases, with 16 bases between the two germline ends. The CDR3 consists of 14 residues.

This chain uses TRBV10-1 with TRBJ1-1; D gene uncertain. CDR1 is WNHNN and CDR2 is SYGVQD in the germline V gene (reference sequence). Trimming pared 0 bases from V and 5 bases from J, leaving 10 bases between. This CDR3 region has 14 residues. The CDR3 DNA reads as TGCGCCAGCAGTGAGTCCCCTCTCGGGACTGAAGCTTTCTTT. Protein sequence: CASSESPLGTEAFF.

The CDR3 loop is CASSERSSYNEQFF. In nucleotides, the CDR3 is TGTGCCAGCAGTGAGAGGAGCTCCTACAATGAGCAGTTCTTC. The J gene is TRBJ2-1, the V gene TRBV2, with no clear D. Trimming shortened V by 3 bases and J by 0 bases, and 6 bases separated the two germline ends. Germline loops: CDR1 SNHLY, CDR2 FYNNEI. The CDR3 length is 14 residues.

The CDR3 DNA reads TGTGCCACCAGCAAGTTTTCTATTTCCGCGAATACGCAGTATTTT. This gives the protein CATSKFSISANTQYF. J is TRBJ2-3 and V is TRBV15; unclear D gene. The germline gives CDR1 LNHNV, CDR2 YYDKDF (reference sequence). V was shortened by 4 bases and J by 7 bases, with 18 bases between the two germline ends. This CDR3 contains 15 residues.

This clone has just one count. The rearrangement joins TRBV10-2 to TRBJ2-2; 11 bases map to TRBD1. Germline values: CDR1 WSHSY, CDR2 SAAADI. The CDR3 runs 15 residues. V shed 8 bases, J shed 7 bases, and the junction held 9 bases outside the gene matches. This CDR3 reads CASFGQGAYVGELFF. The DNA for the CDR3 is TGCGCCAGCTTCGGACAGGGGGCGTACGTCGGGGAGCTGTTTTTT.

The CDR3 DNA is TGTGCCAGCAGTGCGGCGGGGCTTGTAAACACCGGGGAGCTGTTTTTT. Its translation: CASSAAGLVNTGELFF. The chain employs TRBV2 and TRBJ2-2; TRBD2 might be the D (6 bases). The V end was cut by 4 bases, the J end by 2 bases, with 14 bases between. There are 16 residues in the CDR3. Per germline, CDR1 SNHLY and CDR2 FYNNEI.

The CDR3 is CASSALDRPDNEQFF. Here the CDR3 DNA reads TGTGCCAGTAGTGCCTTGGACAGGCCCGACAATGAGCAGTTCTTC. The V and J genes are TRBV19 and TRBJ2-1; 7 positions match TRBD1. The length of the CDR3 is 15 residues. With 5 bases clipped from V and 5 bases from J, the junction kept 9 bases outside the gene matches. Germline V gene sequence: CDR1 LNHDA, CDR2 SQIVND (reference sequence).

As DNA, the CDR3 is TGTGCCAGCACAGCTGTCGGGGGATCCGGAAACACCATATATTTT. Amino acid sequence: CASTAVGGSGNTIYF. The V gene is TRBV5-6, the J gene TRBJ1-3; possibly TRBD1 for D (5 bases). The ends were cut back, 6 bases at V and 4 bases at J, with 17 bases in the middle. This CDR3 has 15 amino acids. The germline gives CDR1 SGHDT, CDR2 YYEEEE.